This T cell receptor (beta chain) was sequenced for a study of blood T cell repertoires in COVID-19. Background on the study: The cDNA or gDNA used as material had been derived from T cells, B-cell-depleted T cells, or PBMCs.

This clone was detected only once. Trimming stripped 1 base from V and 5 bases from J, with 11 bases between. Germline loops: CDR1 SNHLY, CDR2 FYNNEI. CDR3 length: 14 amino acids. Allocation to cohorts depended on clinical history reported by the participants. Clones were sequenced by immunoSEQ multiplex PCR, and TCRdb holds only the in-frame ones, with some missing. In the table there are some 240,000 clones, around 84% of which are singletons. Sequencing input: PBMCs or T cells enriched from blood (not recorded which). The chain has TRBV2 and TRBJ2-5; D might be TRBD1 (5 bases). The TCR was taken from a man aged 25 to 45 with acute COVID-19. The CDR3 nucleotides read TGTGCCAGCAGTGAAGGGGGCAGACTGGAGACCCAGTACTTC. Its protein is CASSEGGRLETQYF. Drawing the rest from reference TRBV2 and TRBJ2-5, the complete variable domain is EPEVTQTPSHQVTQMGQEVILRCVPISNHLYFYWYRQILGQKVEFLVSFYNNEISEKSEIFDDQFSVERPDGSNFTLKIRSTKLEDSAMYFCASSEGGRLETQYFGPGTRLLVL.